The rows below give T cell receptor beta chains drawn from one sample of a study of neurological immune-mediated disorders. One entry per CDR3 protein results from TCRdb running MiXCR on the 5' RACE reads. This sample has 45,000 to 65,000 distinct CDR3 sequences, with 4.2% found just once. Sequenced material: PBMCs. Source of these receptors: a man between 45 and 60 years old with multiple sclerosis. CDR3s include the opening cysteine and the closing phenylalanine or tryptophan. The D gene is left open where the match is weak. For some rows the clone size is stated as once, few or many, or as a class when expanded; others skip it.

v_call	d_call	clone_size	j_call	cdr3_nt	cdr3_aa
TRBV5-1	.	many	TRBJ2-7	TGCGCCAGCAGCTTGGTGGGACAACTAACCTACGAGCAGTACTTC	CASSLVGQLTYEQYF
TRBV5-5	TRBD2	few	TRBJ2-7	TGTGCCAGCAGCTGGGTAGCGGGAACTGATTACGAGCAGTACTTC	CASSWVAGTDYEQYF
TRBV12-3/TRBV12-4	.	many	TRBJ1-4	TGTGCCAGCAGTCCCAGGAAAGGGGGTGAAAAACTGTTTTTT	CASSPRKGGEKLFF
TRBV25-1	.	many	TRBJ1-1	TGTGCCAGCAGCCAGCCCGGGGGGGGCACAGAAGCTTTCTTT	CASSQPGGGTEAFF
TRBV5-6	TRBD2	few	TRBJ2-1	TGTGCCAGCAGCTTGGTAACTAGCGGCCCCTACAATGAGCAGTTCTTC	CASSLVTSGPYNEQFF
TRBV5-1	.	many	TRBJ2-5	TGCGCCAGCAGCTTTGGGGGCCTAGCGGAGACCCAGTACTTC	CASSFGGLAETQYF
TRBV29-1	.	many	TRBJ1-2	TGCAGCGTTGAAGGAGGGCCAGGGGCAGATAACTATGGCTACACCTTC	CSVEGGPGADNYGYTF
TRBV7-8	TRBD2	many	TRBJ2-3	TGTGCCAGCAGCCAAGCGGGGGATACGCAGTATTTT	CASSQAGDTQYF
TRBV2	TRBD1	many	TRBJ1-5	TGTGCCAGCAGTCTACAGGGGAGTAACAATCAGCCCCAGCATTTT	CASSLQGSNNQPQHF
TRBV20-1	TRBD1	many	TRBJ2-1	TGCAGTGCTTACTCAGGACAGGAATACAATGAGCAGTTCTTC	CSAYSGQEYNEQFF
TRBV7-8	.	many	TRBJ1-1	TGTGCCAGCAGCCCACCTTGGGGCGACGATGAAGCTTTCTTT	CASSPPWGDDEAFF
TRBV5-1	.	many	TRBJ1-2	TGCGCCAGCACCCCGTCCGGGGGTCCTGGCTACACCTTC	CASTPSGGPGYTF
TRBV5-5	.	few	TRBJ2-1	TGTGCCAGCAGCCTTTCATACTCGGAGCAGTTCTTC	CASSLSYSEQFF
TRBV20-1	.	many	TRBJ2-7	TGCAGTGCTGGAGACGGTGCCTACGAGCAGTACTTC	CSAGDGAYEQYF
TRBV27	TRBD1	many	TRBJ2-3	TGTGCCAGCAGTGAACAGGACAGGGTTTCAGATACGCAGTATTTT	CASSEQDRVSDTQYF
TRBV20-1	.	many	TRBJ1-1	TGCAGTGAAGGGGACCGAGCATCTGAAGCTTTCTTT	CSEGDRASEAFF
TRBV25-1	TRBD2	many	TRBJ2-3	TGTGCCAGCAGCCCGAACCAGGGGGGGACTAGCAAGTATTTT	CASSPNQGGTSKYF
TRBV7-9	TRBD2	many	TRBJ2-7	TGTGCCAGCAGCGACGTAGCGGGCGCCTACGAGCAGTACTTC	CASSDVAGAYEQYF
TRBV27	TRBD1	few	TRBJ2-7	TGTGCCAGCAGTTTGACAGGGGAATTTGGCTACGAGCAGTACTTC	CASSLTGEFGYEQYF
TRBV20-1	.	few	TRBJ1-2	TGCAGTGCCGAGGCTTTAGACTATGGCTACACCTTC	CSAEALDYGYTF
TRBV12-3/TRBV12-4	.	.	TRBJ2-1	TGTGCCAGCAGTTTTGGAGAGGAGTACAATGAGCAGTTCTTC	CASSFGEEYNEQFF
TRBV11-1	TRBD1	many	TRBJ2-1	TGTGCCAGCAGCTTACTACAGGGGGCTAGAAATGAGCAGTTCTTC	CASSLLQGARNEQFF